The 8 T cell receptor beta chains below come from one sample, sequenced in a study of regulatory T cells in long-lasting Graves disease. Time point here: newly diagnosed GD, antithyroid drugs for less than 3 months. The TCR library was made from RNA extracted from PBMCs. Sequencing libraries for TCR beta were prepared with iRepertoire HTBI primers and Arm-PCR of CDR3 regions. Each CDR3 protein is one row after TCRdb ran MiXCR on the multiplex PCR reads. The sample contains about 620,000 distinct CDR3 sequences, 15% to 20% of which appear only once. These records were also assigned to another study, of T cells in Graves' hyperthyroidism and ophthalmopathy.

The sample here was peripheral blood mononuclear cells (PBMCs), taken at new diagnosis, from a patient treated with antithyroid drugs. These receptors all come from a woman in her thirties with Graves disease.

This clonotype has at least ten counts. The V gene is TRBV6-1, the J gene TRBJ2-1; the D gene is possibly TRBD1 (6 bases). The length of the CDR3 is 15 residues. Trimming took 6 bases from V and 3 from J, leaving 15 bases between them. Germline CDR1 MNHNS, CDR2 SASEGT. CDR3 sequence (DNA): TGTGCCAGCAGAGCACAACAGGGAAGCTACAATGAGCAGTTCTTC. Encoded protein: CASRAQQGSYNEQFF.

This clonotype was counted between two and nine times. This rearrangement joins TRBV7-2 to TRBJ2-1; D call uncertain. This CDR3 region has 14 residues. V lost 1 base to trimming and J lost 9 bases, with 13 bases between them. Germline V gives CDR1 SGHTA, CDR2 FQGNSA. The CDR3 region has the DNA TGTGCCAGCAGCTTAGGCCCGAGTCCCCTTGAGCAGTTCTTC. This sequence encodes CASSLGPSPLEQFF. Variable domain in full (rest from reference TRBV7-2 and TRBJ2-1): GAGVSQSPSNKVTEKGKDVELRCDPISGHTALYWYRQSLGQGLEFLIYFQGNSAPDKSGLPSDRFSAERTGGSVSTLTIQRTQQEDSAVYLCASSLGPSPLEQFFGPGTRLTVL.

This clonotype was observed at least ten times. The chain recombines TRBV28 with TRBJ1-1; 7 bases line up with TRBD1. After removal of 5 bases from V and 9 bases from J, the junction contained 6 bases not matched to a gene. This CDR3 region has 12 residues. Germline lookup yields CDR1 MDHEN and CDR2 SYDVKM. This chain's CDR3 is CASSLGQPKAFF. DNA of the CDR3: TGTGCCAGCAGTCTGGGACAGCCAAAAGCTTTCTTT. Using reference TRBV28 and TRBJ1-1 for the parts outside the CDR3, the full variable domain is DVKVTQSSRYLVKRTGEKVFLECVQDMDHENMFWYRQDPGLGLRLIYFSYDVKMKEKGDIPEGYSVSREKKERFSLILESASTNQTSMYLCASSLGQPKAFFGQGTRLTVV.

In this sample, this clonotype turned up many times. CDR3 coding DNA: TGTGCCAGCAGCTCGCTTGGGGGTGAGCAGTTCTTC. Its translation: CASSSLGGEQFF. J is TRBJ2-1 and V is TRBV11-2; D could derive from TRBD1 or TRBD2 (5 bases each). CDR1 SGHAT and CDR2 FQNNGV come from the germline V gene. V was cut by 4 bases and J by 9 bases, with 10 bases left in between. The CDR3 totals 12 residues. Filled out from reference TRBV11-2 and TRBJ2-1, the complete variable domain reads EAGVAQSPRYKIIEKRQSVAFWCNPISGHATLYWYQQILGQGPKLLIQFQNNGVVDDSQLPKDRFSAERLKGVDSTLKIQPAKLEDSAVYLCASSSLGGEQFFGPGTRLTVL.

This clonotype was counted many times. V gene TRBV27 combines with J gene TRBJ2-5; no reliable D call. V was shortened by 6 bases and J by 2 bases, with 16 bases between the two germline ends. CDR1 is MNHEY and CDR2 is SMNVEV in the germline V gene (reference sequence). The CDR3 extends over 15 amino acids. CDR3 amino acids: CASRPKRHQQETQYF. CDR3 DNA sequence: TGTGCCAGCAGGCCAAAGAGACACCAACAAGAGACCCAGTACTTC.

This clonotype occurred many times. The rearrangement links TRBV28 to TRBJ1-1, with 7 bases that match TRBD1. The CDR3 is 12 amino acids. Germline CDR1 and CDR2: MDHEN and SYDVKM. Germline trimming cut 6 bases from V and 3 bases from J; bases unmatched to any gene: 1. The DNA of the CDR3 is TGTGCCAGCAGACAGGGGCACACTGAAGCTTTCTTT. Its protein is CASRQGHTEAFF. The full variable domain, in which reference TRBV28 and TRBJ1-1 provide the parts outside the CDR3, is DVKVTQSSRYLVKRTGEKVFLECVQDMDHENMFWYRQDPGLGLRLIYFSYDVKMKEKGDIPEGYSVSREKKERFSLILESASTNQTSMYLCASRQGHTEAFFGQGTRLTVV.

The rearrangement uses TRBV24-1 and TRBJ2-2; TRBD1 agrees at 7 bases. CDR1 and CDR2 from the germline V gene are KGHDR and SFDVKD. The CDR3 sequence is 16 residues long. Germline trimming cut 2 bases from V and 6 bases from J; bases unmatched to any gene: 8. The CDR3 DNA reads TGTGCCACCAGTGATTGGGGACAGACATTTGCCGGGGAGCTGTTTTTT. Translated: CATSDWGQTFAGELFF.

At least ten counts were recorded for this clonotype. The rearrangement uses TRBV6-1 and TRBJ2-5; either TRBD1 or TRBD2 may fit D (5 bases each). This CDR3 has 15 residues. Deletions cut 5 bases from V and 4 bases from J, with 17 bases between. Germline loops: CDR1 MNHNS, CDR2 SASEGT. The CDR3 DNA is TGTGCCAGCAGTCCCGGGACCAGACGAGGAGAGACCCAGTACTTC. Translating gives CASSPGTRRGETQYF.